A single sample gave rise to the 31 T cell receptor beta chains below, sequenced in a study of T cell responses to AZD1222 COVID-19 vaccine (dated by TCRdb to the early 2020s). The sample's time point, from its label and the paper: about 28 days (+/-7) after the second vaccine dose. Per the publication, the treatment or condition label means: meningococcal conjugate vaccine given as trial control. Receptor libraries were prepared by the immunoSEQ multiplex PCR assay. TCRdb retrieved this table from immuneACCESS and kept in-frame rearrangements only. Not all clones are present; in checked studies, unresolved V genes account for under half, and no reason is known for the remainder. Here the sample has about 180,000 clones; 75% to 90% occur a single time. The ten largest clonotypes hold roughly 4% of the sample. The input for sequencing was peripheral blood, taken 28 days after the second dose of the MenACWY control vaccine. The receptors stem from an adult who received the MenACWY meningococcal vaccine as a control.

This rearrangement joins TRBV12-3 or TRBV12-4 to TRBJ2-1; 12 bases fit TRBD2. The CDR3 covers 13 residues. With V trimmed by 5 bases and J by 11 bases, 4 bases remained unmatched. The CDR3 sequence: CASSEGLAGKQFF. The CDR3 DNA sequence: TGTGCCAGCAGTGAAGGACTAGCGGGAAAGCAGTTCTTC.

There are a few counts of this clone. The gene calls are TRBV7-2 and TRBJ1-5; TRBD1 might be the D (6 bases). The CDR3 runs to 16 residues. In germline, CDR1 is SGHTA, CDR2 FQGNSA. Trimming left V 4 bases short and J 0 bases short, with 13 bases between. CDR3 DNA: TGTGCCAGCAGCTCATGGACAGATTATAGCAATCAGCCCCAGCATTTT. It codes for CASSSWTDYSNQPQHF.

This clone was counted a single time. Here the CDR3 reads CASSGWALSSGNTIYF. The CDR3 bases are TGTGCCAGCAGTGGATGGGCGCTGAGCTCTGGAAACACCATATATTTT. This chain uses TRBV6-1 with TRBJ1-3; D is ambiguous. There are 16 residues in the CDR3. Trimming took off 4 bases at V and 0 bases at J, with 13 bases between the two ends. From germline, CDR1 is MNHNS and CDR2 SASEGT.

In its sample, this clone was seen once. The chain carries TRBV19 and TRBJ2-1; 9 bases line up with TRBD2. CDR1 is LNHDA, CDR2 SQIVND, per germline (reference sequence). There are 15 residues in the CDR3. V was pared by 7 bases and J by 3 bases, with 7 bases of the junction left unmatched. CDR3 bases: TGTGCCAGTAAACGAGGCGGGAGGGGCTACAATGAGCAGTTCTTC. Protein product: CASKRGGRGYNEQFF.

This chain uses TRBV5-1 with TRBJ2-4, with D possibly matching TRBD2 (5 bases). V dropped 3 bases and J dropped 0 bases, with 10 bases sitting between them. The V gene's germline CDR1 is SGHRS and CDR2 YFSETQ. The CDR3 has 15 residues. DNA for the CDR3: TGCGCCAGCAGCTATAAGGCGGGAGCCAAAAACATTCAGTACTTC. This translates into CASSYKAGAKNIQYF.

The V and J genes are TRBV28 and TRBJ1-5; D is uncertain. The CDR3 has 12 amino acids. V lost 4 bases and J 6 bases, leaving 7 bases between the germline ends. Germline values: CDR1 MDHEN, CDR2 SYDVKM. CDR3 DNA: TGTGCCAGCAGTTACGGTCGTCAGCCCCAGCATTTT. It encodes CASSYGRQPQHF.

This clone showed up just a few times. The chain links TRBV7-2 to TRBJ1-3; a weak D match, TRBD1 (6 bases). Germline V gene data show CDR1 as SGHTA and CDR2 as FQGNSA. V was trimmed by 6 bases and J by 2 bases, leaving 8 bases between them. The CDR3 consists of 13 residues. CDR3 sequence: CASRNRAGNTIYF. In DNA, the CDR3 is TGTGCCAGCAGGAACAGGGCTGGAAACACCATATATTTT.

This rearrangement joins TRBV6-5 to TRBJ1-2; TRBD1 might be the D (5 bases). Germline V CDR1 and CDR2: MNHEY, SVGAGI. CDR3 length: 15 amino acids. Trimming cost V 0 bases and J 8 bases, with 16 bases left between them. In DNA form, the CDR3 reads TGTGCCAGCAGTTACTCTTGGACACTCGAAGGGGGCTACACCTTC. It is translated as CASSYSWTLEGGYTF.

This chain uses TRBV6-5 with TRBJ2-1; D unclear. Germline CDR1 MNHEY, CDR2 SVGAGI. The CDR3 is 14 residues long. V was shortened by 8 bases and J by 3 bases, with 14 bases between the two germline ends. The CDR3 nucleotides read TGTGCCAGCGCGTCGTCCGGCCTCTACAATGAGCAGTTCTTC. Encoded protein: CASASSGLYNEQFF.

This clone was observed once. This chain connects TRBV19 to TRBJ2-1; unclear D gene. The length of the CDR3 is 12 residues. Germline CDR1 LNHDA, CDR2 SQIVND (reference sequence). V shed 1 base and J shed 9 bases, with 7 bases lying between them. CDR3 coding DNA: TGTGCCAGTAGTATAGGGGTGCTTGAGCAGTTCTTC. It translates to CASSIGVLEQFF. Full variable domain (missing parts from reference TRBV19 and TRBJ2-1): DGGITQSPKYLFRKEGQNVTLSCEQNLNHDAMYWYRQDPGQGLRLIYYSQIVNDFQKGDIAEGYSVSREKKESFPLTVTSAQKNPTAFYLCASSIGVLEQFFGPGTRLTVL.

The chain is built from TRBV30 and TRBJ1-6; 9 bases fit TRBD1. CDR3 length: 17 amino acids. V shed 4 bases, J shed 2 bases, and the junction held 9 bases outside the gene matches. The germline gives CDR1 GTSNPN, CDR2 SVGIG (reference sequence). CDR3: CAWITTGGQPYNSPLHF. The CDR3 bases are TGTGCCTGGATCACGACAGGGGGTCAACCCTATAATTCACCCCTCCACTTT.

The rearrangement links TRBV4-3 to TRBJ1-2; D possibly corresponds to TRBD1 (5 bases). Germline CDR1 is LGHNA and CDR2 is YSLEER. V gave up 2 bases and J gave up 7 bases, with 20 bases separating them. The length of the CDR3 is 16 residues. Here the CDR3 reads CASSQTVQGGTVGYTF. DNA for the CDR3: TGCGCCAGCAGCCAAACGGTTCAGGGTGGAACGGTTGGCTACACCTTC.

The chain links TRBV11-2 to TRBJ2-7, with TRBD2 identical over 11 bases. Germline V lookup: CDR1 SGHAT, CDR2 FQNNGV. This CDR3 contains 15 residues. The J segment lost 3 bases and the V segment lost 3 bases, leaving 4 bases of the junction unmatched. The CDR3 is CASSFVTSGSYEQYF. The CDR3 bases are TGTGCCAGCAGCTTTGTTACTAGCGGGAGCTACGAGCAGTACTTC.

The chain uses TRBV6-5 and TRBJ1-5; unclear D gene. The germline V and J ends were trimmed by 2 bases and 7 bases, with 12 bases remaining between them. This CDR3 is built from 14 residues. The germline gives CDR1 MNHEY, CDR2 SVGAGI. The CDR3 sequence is CASSYGQSVQPQHF. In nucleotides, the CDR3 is TGTGCCAGCAGTTACGGCCAATCGGTCCAGCCCCAGCATTTT.

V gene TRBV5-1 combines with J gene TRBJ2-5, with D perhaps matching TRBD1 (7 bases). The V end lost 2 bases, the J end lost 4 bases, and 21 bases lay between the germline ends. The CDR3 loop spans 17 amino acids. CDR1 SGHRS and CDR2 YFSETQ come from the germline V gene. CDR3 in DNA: TGCGCCAGCAGCTTTGGAGGAGGAACAGGGGAGGTAGAGACCCAGTACTTC. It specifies CASSFGGGTGEVETQYF.

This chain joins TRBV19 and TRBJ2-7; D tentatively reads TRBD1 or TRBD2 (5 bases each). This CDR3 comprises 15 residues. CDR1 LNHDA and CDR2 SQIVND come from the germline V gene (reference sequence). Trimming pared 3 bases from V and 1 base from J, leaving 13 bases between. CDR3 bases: TGTGCCAGTAGTATGCAACGGGACGGTTCCTACGAGCAGTACTTC. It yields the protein CASSMQRDGSYEQYF. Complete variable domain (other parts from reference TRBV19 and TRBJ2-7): DGGITQSPKYLFRKEGQNVTLSCEQNLNHDAMYWYRQDPGQGLRLIYYSQIVNDFQKGDIAEGYSVSREKKESFPLTVTSAQKNPTAFYLCASSMQRDGSYEQYFGPGTRLTVT.

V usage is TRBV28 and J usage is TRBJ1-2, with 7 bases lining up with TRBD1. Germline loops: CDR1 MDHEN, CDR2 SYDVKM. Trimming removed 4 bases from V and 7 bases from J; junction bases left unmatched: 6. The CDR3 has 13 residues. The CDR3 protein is CASSWAGGPGYTF. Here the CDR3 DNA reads TGTGCCAGCAGTTGGGCAGGGGGGCCTGGCTACACCTTC.

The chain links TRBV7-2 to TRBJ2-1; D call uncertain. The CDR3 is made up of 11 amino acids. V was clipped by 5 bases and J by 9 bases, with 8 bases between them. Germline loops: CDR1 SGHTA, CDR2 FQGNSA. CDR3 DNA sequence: TGTGCCAGCAGCCGGTCTTCTGAGCAGTTCTTC. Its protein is CASSRSSEQFF. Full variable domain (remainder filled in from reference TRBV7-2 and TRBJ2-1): GAGVSQSPSNKVTEKGKDVELRCDPISGHTALYWYRQSLGQGLEFLIYFQGNSAPDKSGLPSDRFSAERTGGSVSTLTIQRTQQEDSAVYLCASSRSSEQFFGPGTRLTVL.

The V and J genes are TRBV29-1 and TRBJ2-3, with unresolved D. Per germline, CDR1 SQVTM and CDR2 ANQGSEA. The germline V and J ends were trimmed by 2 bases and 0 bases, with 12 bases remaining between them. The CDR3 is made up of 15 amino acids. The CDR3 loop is CSVETVGTSTDTQYF. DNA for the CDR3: TGCAGCGTTGAAACAGTTGGAACGAGCACAGATACGCAGTATTTT.

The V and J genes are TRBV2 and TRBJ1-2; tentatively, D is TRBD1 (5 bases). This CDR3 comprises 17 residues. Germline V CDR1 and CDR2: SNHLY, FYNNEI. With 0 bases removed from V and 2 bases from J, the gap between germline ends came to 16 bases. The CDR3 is CASSEAEGVGHNYGYTF. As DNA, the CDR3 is TGTGCCAGCAGTGAAGCAGAAGGGGTGGGGCACAACTATGGCTACACCTTC.

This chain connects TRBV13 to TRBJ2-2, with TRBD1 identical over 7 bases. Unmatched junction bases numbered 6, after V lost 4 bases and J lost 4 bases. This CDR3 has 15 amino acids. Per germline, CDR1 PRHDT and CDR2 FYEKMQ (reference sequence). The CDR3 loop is CASSSETGPTGELFF. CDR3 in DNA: TGTGCCAGCAGCTCGGAGACAGGGCCCACCGGGGAGCTGTTTTTT.

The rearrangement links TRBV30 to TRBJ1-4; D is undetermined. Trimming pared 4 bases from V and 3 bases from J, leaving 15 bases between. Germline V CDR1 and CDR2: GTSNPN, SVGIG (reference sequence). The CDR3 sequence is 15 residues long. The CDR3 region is CAWNPPGLANEKLFF. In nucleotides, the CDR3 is TGTGCCTGGAATCCCCCTGGATTAGCTAATGAAAAACTGTTTTTT.

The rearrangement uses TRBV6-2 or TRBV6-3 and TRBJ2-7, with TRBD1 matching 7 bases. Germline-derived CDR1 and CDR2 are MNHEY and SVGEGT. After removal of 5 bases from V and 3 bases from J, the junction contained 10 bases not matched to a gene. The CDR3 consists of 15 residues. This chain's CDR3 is CASSAAGAGGYEQYF. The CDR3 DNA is TGTGCCAGCAGTGCCGCCGGGGCAGGGGGCTACGAGCAGTACTTC.

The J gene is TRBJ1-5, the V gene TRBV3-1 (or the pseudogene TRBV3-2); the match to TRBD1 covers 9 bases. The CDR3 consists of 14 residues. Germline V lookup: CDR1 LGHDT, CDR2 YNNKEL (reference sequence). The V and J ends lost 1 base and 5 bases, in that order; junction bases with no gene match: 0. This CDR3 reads CASSQGQGDQPQHF. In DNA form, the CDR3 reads TGTGCCAGCAGCCAAGGACAGGGGGATCAGCCCCAGCATTTT.

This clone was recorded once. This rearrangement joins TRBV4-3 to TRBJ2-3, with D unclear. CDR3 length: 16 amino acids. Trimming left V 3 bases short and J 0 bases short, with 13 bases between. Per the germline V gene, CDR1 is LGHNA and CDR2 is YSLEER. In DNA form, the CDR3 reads TGCGCCAGCAGCCAGGGGTCCAGGTTCAGCACAGATACGCAGTATTTT. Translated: CASSQGSRFSTDTQYF.

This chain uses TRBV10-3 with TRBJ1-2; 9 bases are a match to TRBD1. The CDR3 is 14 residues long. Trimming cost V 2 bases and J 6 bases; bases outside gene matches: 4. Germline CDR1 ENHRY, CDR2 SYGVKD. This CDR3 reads CAISERQGVNGYTF. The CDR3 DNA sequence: TGTGCCATCAGTGAGAGACAGGGGGTCAATGGCTACACCTTC.

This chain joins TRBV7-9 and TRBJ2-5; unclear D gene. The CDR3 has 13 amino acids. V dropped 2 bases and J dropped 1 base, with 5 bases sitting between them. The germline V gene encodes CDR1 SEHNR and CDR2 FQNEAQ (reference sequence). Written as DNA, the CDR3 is TGTGCCAGCAGCTTACAGACCCAAGAGACCCAGTACTTC. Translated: CASSLQTQETQYF.

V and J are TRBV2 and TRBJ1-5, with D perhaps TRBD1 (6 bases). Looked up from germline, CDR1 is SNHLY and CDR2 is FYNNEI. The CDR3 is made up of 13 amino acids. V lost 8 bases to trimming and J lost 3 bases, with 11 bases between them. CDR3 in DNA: TGTGCCAGCGACCGGGACACCAATCAGCCCCAGCATTTT. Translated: CASDRDTNQPQHF.

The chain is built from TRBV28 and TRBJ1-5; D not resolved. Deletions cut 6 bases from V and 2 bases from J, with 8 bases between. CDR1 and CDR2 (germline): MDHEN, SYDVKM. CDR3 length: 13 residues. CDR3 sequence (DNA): TGTGCCAGCAGCGCGGACGGCAATCAGCCCCAGCATTTT. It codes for CASSADGNQPQHF.

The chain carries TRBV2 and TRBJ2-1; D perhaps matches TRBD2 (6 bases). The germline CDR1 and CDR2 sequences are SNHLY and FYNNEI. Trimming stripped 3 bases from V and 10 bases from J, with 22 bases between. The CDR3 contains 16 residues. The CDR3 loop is CASSEGTLALREEQFF. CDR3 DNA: TGTGCCAGCAGTGAGGGGACTTTAGCCCTTCGGGAAGAGCAGTTCTTC.

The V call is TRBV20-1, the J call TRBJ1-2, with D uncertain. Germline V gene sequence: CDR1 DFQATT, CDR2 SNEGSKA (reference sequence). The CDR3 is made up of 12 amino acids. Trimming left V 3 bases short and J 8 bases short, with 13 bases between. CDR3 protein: CSASDSILGYTF. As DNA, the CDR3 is TGCAGTGCTAGTGACTCTATATTAGGCTACACCTTC.